This T cell receptor (beta chain) was observed in a study of spatial heterogeneity in lung cancer. The overall study: The study consistently detected more beta-chain than alpha-chain sequences.

TCRdb reprocessed the 5' RACE reads via MiXCR and lists one record per CDR3 protein. The profile shows tens of thousands of distinct CDR3 sequences, 12% of them singletons. This clonotype showed up many times. Its antigen is undetermined. Study-wide findings and caveats: In blood, ubiquitous expanded tumor TCRs appeared more at resection than follow-up.

Described time point: sample taken at primary tumor resection. The sequenced material consisted of unsorted whole RNA from tumor, nontumor lung or frozen PBMC. The germline CDR1 and CDR2 sequences are SGHTA and FQGTGA. The V segment lost 0 bases and the J segment 6 bases; nucleotides outside the gene matches: 8. This CDR3 spans 17 amino acids. V and J are TRBV7-3 and TRBJ2-3; 11 bases map to TRBD1. This specimen consisted of PBMCs, obtained at surgery. The TCR comes from a male donor with early-stage non-small cell lung cancer. The CDR3 region has the DNA TGTGCCAGCAGCTTAACAGGAGGACAGGGGGCCGGGGATACGCAGTATTTT. It codes for CASSLTGGQGAGDTQYF.